This TCR beta chain was sequenced during a study of blood T cell repertoires in COVID-19. Looking at the study overall: Sites across the United States, Italy and Spain contributed samples from acute and convalescent COVID-19. From T cells, B-cell-depleted T cells, or PBMCs came the material, which was cDNA or gDNA.

Only one count was recorded for this clone. CDR3 length equals 13 residues. The germline V and J ends were trimmed by 4 bases and 3 bases, with 9 bases remaining between them. Germline V CDR1 and CDR2: SGHDN, FVKESK. Using immunoSEQ multiplex PCR, the repertoire was profiled, and TCRdb retains in-frame clones only, with some absent. The sample holds around 39,000 clones, roughly 88% seen once. Source material: peripheral blood. The V gene is TRBV14, the J gene TRBJ1-2, with D possibly TRBD1 on 6 matching bases. The source of this sequence is a man in his 70s with acute or convalescent COVID-19. The CDR3 DNA is TGTGCCAGCAGCCTTAGACAGGACTATGGCTACACCTTC. Translating it yields CASSLRQDYGYTF. Complete variable domain (other parts from reference TRBV14 and TRBJ1-2): EAGVTQFPSHSVIEKGQTVTLRCDPISGHDNLYWYRRVMGKEIKFLLHFVKESKQDESGMPNNRFLAERTGGTYSTLKVQPAELEDSGVYFCASSLRQDYGYTFGSGTRLTVV.